Sequencing of this T cell receptor (beta chain) was carried out in a study of cytomegalovirus exposure and HLA in healthy donors. V lost 6 bases, J lost 3 bases, and 15 bases stayed unmatched. Germline CDR1 and CDR2: MGHDK and SYGVNS. The CDR3 totals 18 residues. Donors sampled were nominally healthy, though unrecorded immune exposures were likely. Vbeta (60) and Jbeta (13) primers were used in the PCR. The table came from immunoSEQ multiplex PCR; TCRdb's copy has only in-frame clones and leaves some out. The sample lists 65,000 to 100,000 clones, about 75% occurring once. The V gene is TRBV25-1, the J gene TRBJ2-3; 10 bases map to TRBD2. This clonotype was obtained from a man in his forties or fifties in good health and CMV-seronegative. The sample consisted of PBMCs. As DNA, the CDR3 is TGTGCCAGCAGCCCCCAAACCTCAGCGGGGGGGCGTACAGATACGCAGTATTTT. Its protein is CASSPQTSAGGRTDTQYF.